This T cell receptor beta chain was recovered during a study of blood T cell repertoires in COVID-19. Authors' methods: Reference gene primer amplification gave estimated nucleated cell counts. TCRdb's copy holds only in-frame clones and misses some; the assay was immunoSEQ multiplex PCR. The V and J calls and the clone size are those of that table, but D and trimming were determined from the DNA. There are just over 350,000 clones in the sample; less than 90% occur only once, and around 7.5% lies in the top ten. Those enrolled in Seattle joined during active infection and were followed longitudinally afterward. The CDR3 is 17 amino acids. The V gene end was trimmed by 1 base and the J gene end by 3 bases; junction bases not matched to a gene: 5. Germline assignment: CDR1 LGHDT and CDR2 YNNKEL (reference sequence).

Source material: peripheral blood. V usage is TRBV3-1 (or the pseudogene TRBV3-2) and J usage is TRBJ2-2, with 10 positions matching TRBD2. The origin of this receptor is a woman in her sixties or seventies with COVID-19, enrolled during active disease. The CDR3 loop is CASSQASGGVDTGELFF. Here the CDR3 DNA reads TGTGCCAGCAGCCAAGCTAGCGGGGGAGTAGACACCGGGGAGCTGTTTTTT.